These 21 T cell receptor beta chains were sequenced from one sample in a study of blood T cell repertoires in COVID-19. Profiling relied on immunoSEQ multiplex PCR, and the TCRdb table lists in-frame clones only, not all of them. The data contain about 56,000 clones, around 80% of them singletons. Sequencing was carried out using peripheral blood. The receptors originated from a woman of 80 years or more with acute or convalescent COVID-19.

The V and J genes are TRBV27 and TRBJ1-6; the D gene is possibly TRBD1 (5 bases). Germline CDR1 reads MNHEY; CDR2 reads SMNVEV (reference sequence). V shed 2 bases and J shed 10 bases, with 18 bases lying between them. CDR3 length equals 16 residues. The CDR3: CASSLSPTGRLSPLHF. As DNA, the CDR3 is TGTGCCAGCAGTTTAAGTCCCACAGGACGCTTATCACCCCTCCACTTT.

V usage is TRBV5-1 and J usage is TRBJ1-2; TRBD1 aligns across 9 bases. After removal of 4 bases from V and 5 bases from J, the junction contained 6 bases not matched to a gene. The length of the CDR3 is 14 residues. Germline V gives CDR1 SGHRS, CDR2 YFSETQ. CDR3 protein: CASSRLDRGYGYTF. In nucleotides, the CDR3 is TGCGCCAGCAGCCGTTTGGACAGGGGTTATGGCTACACCTTC.

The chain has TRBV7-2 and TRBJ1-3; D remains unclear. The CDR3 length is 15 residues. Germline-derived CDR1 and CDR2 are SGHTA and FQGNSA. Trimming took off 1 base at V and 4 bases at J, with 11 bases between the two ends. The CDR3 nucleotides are TGTGCCAGCAGCTTAGGGCCGACTTCGGGAAACACCATATATTTT. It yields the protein CASSLGPTSGNTIYF.

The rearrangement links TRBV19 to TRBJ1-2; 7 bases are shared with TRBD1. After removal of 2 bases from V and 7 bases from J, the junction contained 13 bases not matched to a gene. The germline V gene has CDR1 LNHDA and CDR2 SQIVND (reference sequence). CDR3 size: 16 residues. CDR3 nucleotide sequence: TGTGCCAGTAGTATAAACCTCAGGGGGATCATTACTGGCTACACCTTC. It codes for CASSINLRGIITGYTF. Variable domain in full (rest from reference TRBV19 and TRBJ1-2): DGGITQSPKYLFRKEGQNVTLSCEQNLNHDAMYWYRQDPGQGLRLIYYSQIVNDFQKGDIAEGYSVSREKKESFPLTVTSAQKNPTAFYLCASSINLRGIITGYTFGSGTRLTVV.

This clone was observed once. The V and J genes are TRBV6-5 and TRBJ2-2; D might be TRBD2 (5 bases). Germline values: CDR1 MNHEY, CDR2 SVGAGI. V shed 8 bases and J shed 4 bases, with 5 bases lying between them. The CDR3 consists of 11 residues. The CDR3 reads CASEGTGELFF. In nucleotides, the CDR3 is TGTGCCAGCGAGGGCACCGGGGAGCTGTTTTTT.

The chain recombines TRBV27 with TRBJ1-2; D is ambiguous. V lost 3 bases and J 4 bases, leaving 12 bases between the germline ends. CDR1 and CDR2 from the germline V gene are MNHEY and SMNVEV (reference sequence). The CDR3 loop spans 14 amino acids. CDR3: CASSLSRLSYGYTF. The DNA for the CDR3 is TGTGCCAGCAGTTTGTCCCGCCTAAGCTATGGCTACACCTTC.

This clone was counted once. The CDR3 protein is CASSAGINNEQFF. DNA for the CDR3: TGTGCCAGCAGTGCCGGGATAAACAATGAGCAGTTCTTC. The rearrangement uses TRBV25-1 and TRBJ2-1, with a weak D call TRBD2 (5 bases). Germline-derived CDR1 and CDR2 are MGHDK and SYGVNS. The CDR3 loop spans 13 amino acids. V was cut by 4 bases and J by 5 bases, with 9 bases left in between.

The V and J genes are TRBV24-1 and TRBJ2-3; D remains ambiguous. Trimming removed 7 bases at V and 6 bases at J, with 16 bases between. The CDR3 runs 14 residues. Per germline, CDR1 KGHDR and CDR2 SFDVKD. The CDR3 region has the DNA TGTGCCACCAGCGCCACGACTGGTGGGGATACGCAGTATTTT. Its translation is CATSATTGGDTQYF.

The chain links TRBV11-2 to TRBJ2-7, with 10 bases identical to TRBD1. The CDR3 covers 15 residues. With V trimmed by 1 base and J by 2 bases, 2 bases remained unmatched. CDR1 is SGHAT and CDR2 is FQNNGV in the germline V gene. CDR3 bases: TGTGCCAGCAGCTTAGTGGGGACAGGGGCCTACGAGCAGTACTTC. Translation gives CASSLVGTGAYEQYF.

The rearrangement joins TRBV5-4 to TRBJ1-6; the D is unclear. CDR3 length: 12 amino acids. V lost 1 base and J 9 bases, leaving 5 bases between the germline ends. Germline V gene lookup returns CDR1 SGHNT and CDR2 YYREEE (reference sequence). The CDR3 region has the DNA TGTGCCAGCAGCTTGAGTAGTTCACCCCTCCACTTT. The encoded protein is CASSLSSSPLHF.

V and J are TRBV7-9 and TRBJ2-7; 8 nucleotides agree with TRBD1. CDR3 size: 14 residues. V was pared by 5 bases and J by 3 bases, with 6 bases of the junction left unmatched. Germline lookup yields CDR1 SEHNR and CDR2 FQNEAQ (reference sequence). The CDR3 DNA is TGTGCCAGCAGCGCCGACGGACAGGGCTACGAGCAGTACTTC. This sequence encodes CASSADGQGYEQYF. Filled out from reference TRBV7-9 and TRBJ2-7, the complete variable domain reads DTGVSQNPRHKITKRGQNVTFRCDPISEHNRLYWYRQTLGQGPEFLTYFQNEAQLEKSRLLSDRFSAERPKGSFSTLEIQRTEQGDSAMYLCASSADGQGYEQYFGPGTRLTVT.

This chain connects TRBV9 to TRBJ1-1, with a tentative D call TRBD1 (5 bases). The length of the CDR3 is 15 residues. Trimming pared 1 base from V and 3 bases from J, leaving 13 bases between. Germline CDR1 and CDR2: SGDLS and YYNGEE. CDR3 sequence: CASSVIYGGDTEAFF. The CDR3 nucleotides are TGTGCCAGCAGCGTAATCTACGGGGGGGACACTGAAGCTTTCTTT.

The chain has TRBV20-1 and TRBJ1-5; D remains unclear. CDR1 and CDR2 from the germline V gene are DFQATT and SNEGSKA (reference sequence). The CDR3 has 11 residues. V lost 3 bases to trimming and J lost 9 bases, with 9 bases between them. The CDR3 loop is CSASVTGPQHF. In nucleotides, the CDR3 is TGCAGTGCTAGTGTCACTGGGCCCCAGCATTTT.

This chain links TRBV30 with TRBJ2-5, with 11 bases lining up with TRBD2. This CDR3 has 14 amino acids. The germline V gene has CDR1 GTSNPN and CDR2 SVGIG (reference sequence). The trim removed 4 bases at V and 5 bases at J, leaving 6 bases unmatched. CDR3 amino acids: CAWKVAGGLETQYF. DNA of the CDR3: TGTGCCTGGAAAGTAGCGGGAGGGCTCGAGACCCAGTACTTC.

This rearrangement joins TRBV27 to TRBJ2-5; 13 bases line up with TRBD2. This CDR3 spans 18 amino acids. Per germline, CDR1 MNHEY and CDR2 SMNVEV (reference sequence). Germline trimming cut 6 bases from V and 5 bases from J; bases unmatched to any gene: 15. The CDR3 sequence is CASSKGLAGPTGRETQYF. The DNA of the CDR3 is TGTGCCAGCAGCAAGGGACTAGCGGGGCCCACTGGCCGGGAGACCCAGTACTTC.

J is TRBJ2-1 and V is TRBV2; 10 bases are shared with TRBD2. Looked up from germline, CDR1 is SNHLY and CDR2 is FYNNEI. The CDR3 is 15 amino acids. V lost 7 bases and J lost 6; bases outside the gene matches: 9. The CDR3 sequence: CASKVASGSINEQFF. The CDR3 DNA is TGTGCCAGCAAAGTGGCTAGCGGGAGCATCAATGAGCAGTTCTTC.

CDR3 residues: CASSSDRGIGEAFF. The CDR3 DNA reads as TGCGCCAGCAGCTCAGACAGGGGTATAGGTGAAGCTTTCTTT. The chain employs TRBV5-1 and TRBJ1-1; 8 bases line up with TRBD1. The V segment lost 3 bases and the J segment 7 bases; nucleotides outside the gene matches: 8. CDR3 length: 14 residues. Germline V gene data show CDR1 as SGHRS and CDR2 as YFSETQ.

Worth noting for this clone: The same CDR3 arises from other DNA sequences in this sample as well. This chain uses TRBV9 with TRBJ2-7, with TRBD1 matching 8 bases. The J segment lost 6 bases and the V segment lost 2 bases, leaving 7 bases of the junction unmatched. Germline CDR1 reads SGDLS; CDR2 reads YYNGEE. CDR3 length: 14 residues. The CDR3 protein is CASSVGTGGGEQYF. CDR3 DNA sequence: TGTGCCAGCAGCGTCGGGACAGGCGGTGGCGAGCAGTACTTC.

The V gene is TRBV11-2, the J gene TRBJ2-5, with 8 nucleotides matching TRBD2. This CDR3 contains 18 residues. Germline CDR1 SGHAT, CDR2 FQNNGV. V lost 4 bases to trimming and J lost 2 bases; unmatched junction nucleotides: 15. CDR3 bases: TGTGCCAGCAGCTCCCGGGCGGGGGGTATGGTTCGGCAAGAGACCCAGTACTTC. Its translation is CASSSRAGGMVRQETQYF.

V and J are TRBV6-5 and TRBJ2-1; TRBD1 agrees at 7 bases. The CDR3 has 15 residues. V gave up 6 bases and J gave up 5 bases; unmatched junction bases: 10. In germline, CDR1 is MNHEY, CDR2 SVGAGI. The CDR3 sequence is CASRGDSSRNNEQFF. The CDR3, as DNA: TGTGCCAGCAGGGGGGACAGTTCAAGGAACAATGAGCAGTTCTTC.

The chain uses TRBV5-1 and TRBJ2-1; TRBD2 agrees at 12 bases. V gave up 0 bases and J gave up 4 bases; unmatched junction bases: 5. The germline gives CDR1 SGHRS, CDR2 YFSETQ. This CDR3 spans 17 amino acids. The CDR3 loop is CASSLGRLAGGYNEQFF. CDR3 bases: TGCGCCAGCAGCTTGGGTCGCCTAGCGGGAGGGTACAATGAGCAGTTCTTC.